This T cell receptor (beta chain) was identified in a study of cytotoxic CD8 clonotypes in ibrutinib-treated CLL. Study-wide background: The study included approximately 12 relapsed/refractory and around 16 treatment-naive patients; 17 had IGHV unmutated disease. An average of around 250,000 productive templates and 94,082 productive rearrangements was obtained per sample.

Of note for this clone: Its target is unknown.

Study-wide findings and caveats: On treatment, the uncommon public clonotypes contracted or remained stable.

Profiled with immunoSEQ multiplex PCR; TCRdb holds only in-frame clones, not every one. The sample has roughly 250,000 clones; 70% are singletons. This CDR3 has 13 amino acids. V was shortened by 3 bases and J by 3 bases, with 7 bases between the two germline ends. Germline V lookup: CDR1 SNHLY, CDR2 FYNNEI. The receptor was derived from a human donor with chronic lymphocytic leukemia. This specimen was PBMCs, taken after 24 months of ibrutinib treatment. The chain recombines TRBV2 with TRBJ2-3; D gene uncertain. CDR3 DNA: TGTGCCAGCAGTGAGCTGTCGACAGATACGCAGTATTTT. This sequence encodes CASSELSTDTQYF.